What follows is one T cell receptor beta chain and its context. V was pared by 4 bases and J by 4 bases, with 14 bases between. The CDR3 is made up of 14 amino acids. Germline CDR1 reads SGHNT; CDR2 reads YYREEE (reference sequence). This sample stems from a study of blood T cell repertoires in COVID-19. Sequencing used immunoSEQ multiplex PCR; TCRdb keeps in-frame clones, though not all of them. The sample shows 100,000 to 150,000 clones, over 75% of them seen only once. The TCR originated in a man in his fifties or sixties with acute or convalescent COVID-19. The V gene is TRBV5-4, the J gene TRBJ1-1; D possibly corresponds to TRBD1 (5 bases). Sequenced sample: peripheral blood. CDR3 coding DNA: TGTGCCAGCAGCCCGGGGCGGGAGGGCACTGAAGCTTTCTTT. Translated: CASSPGREGTEAFF.